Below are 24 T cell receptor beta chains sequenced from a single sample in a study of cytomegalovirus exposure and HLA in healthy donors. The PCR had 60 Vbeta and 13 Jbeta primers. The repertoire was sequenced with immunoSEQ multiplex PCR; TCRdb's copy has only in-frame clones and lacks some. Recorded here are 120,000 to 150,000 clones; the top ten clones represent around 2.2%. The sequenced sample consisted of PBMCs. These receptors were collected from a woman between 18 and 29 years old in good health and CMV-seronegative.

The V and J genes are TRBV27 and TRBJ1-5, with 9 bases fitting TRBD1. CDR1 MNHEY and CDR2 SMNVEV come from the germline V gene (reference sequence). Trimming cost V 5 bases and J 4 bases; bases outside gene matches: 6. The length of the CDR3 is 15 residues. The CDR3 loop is CASSGLGTGNQPQHF. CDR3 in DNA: TGTGCCAGCAGTGGGCTGGGGACAGGGAATCAGCCCCAGCATTTT.

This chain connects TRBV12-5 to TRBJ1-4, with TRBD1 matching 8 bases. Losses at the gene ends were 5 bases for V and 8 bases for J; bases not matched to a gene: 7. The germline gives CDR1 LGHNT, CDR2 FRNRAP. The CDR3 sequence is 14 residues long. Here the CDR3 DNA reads TGTGCTAGTGGTCCACCCCCAGGGGGCGAAAAACTGTTTTTT. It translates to CASGPPPGGEKLFF.

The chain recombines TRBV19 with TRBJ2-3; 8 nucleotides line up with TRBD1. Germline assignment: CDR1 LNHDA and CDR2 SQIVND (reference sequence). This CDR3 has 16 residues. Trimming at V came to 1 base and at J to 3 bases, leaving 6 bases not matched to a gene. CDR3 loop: CASSIGPWTGTDTQYF. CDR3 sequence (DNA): TGTGCCAGTAGTATAGGCCCTTGGACAGGGACAGATACGCAGTATTTT. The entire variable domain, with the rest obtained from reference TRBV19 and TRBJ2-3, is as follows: DGGITQSPKYLFRKEGQNVTLSCEQNLNHDAMYWYRQDPGQGLRLIYYSQIVNDFQKGDIAEGYSVSREKKESFPLTVTSAQKNPTAFYLCASSIGPWTGTDTQYFGPGTRLTVL.

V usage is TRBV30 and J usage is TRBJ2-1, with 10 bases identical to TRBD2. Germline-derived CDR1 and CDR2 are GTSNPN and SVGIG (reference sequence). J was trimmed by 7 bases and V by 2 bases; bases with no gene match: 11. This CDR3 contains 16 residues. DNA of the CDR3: TGTGCCTGGAGTAGGGGGCTAGCGGGAGTTGGGAATGAGCAGTTCTTC. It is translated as CAWSRGLAGVGNEQFF.

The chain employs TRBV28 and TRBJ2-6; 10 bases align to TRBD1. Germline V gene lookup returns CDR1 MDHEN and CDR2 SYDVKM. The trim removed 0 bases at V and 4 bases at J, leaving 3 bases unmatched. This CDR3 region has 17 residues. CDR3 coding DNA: TGTGCCAGCAGTTTATGGGGACAGGGGACAGGGGCCAACGTCCTGACTTTC. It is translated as CASSLWGQGTGANVLTF.

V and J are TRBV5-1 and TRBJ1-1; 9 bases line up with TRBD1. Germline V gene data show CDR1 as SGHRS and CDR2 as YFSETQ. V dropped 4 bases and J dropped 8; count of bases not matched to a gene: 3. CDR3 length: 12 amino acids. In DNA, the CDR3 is TGCGCCAGCAGCCTCGGACAGGGGGAAGCTTTCTTT. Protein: CASSLGQGEAFF.

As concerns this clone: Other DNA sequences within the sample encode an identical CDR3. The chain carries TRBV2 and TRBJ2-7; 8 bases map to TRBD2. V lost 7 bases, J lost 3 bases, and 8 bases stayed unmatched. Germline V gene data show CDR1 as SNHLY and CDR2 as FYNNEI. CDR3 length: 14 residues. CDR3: CASTTESGSYEQYF. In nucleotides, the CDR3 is TGTGCCAGCACCACGGAGAGCGGGAGCTACGAGCAGTACTTC.

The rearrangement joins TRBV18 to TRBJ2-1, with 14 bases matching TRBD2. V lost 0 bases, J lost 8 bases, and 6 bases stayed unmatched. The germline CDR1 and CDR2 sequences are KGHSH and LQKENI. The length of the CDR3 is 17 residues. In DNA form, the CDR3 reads TGTGCCAGCTCACCACCGCGACTAGCGGGAGGGGGCGATGAGCAGTTCTTC. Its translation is CASSPPRLAGGGDEQFF.

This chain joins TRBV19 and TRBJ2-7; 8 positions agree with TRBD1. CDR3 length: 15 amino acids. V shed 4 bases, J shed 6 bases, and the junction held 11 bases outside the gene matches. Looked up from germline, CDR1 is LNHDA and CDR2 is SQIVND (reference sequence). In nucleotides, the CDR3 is TGTGCCAGTAGTACGGACAGGGCCCGCCTACGCGAGCAGTACTTC. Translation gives CASSTDRARLREQYF.

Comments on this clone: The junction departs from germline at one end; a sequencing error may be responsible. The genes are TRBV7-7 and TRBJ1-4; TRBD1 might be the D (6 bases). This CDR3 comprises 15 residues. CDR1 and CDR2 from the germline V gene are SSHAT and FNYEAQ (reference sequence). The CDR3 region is CASSRTDATNEKLFF. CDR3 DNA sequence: TGTGCTAGCAGCAGGACAGATGCAACTAATGAAAAACTGTTTTTT.

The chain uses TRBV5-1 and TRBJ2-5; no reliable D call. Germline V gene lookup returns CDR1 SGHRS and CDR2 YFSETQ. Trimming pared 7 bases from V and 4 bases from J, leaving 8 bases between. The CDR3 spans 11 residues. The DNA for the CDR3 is TGCGCCAGCGGCCCCCCAGAGACCCAGTACTTC. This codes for CASGPPETQYF.

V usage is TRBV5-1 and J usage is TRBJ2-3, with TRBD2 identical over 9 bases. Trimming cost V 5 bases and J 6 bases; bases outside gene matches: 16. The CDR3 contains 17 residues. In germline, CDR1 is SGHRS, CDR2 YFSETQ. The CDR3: CASSSEGREGRIDTQYF. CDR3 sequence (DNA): TGCGCCAGCAGTTCCGAAGGGCGGGAGGGCCGTATCGATACGCAGTATTTT.

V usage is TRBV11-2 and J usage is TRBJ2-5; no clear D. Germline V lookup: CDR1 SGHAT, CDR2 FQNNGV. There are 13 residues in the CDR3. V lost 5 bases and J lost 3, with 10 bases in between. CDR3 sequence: CASSPGLKETQYF. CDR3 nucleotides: TGTGCCAGCAGCCCGGGTCTTAAAGAGACCCAGTACTTC. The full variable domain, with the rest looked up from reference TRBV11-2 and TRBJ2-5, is EAGVAQSPRYKIIEKRQSVAFWCNPISGHATLYWYQQILGQGPKLLIQFQNNGVVDDSQLPKDRFSAERLKGVDSTLKIQPAKLEDSAVYLCASSPGLKETQYFGPGTRLLVL.

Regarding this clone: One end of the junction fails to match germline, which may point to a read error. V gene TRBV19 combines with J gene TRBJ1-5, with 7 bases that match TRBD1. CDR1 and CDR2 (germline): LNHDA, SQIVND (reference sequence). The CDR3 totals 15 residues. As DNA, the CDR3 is TGTGCCAGTAGTACCCAGACAGGGAGCACTCAGCCCCAGCATTTT. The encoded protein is CASSTQTGSTQPQHF.

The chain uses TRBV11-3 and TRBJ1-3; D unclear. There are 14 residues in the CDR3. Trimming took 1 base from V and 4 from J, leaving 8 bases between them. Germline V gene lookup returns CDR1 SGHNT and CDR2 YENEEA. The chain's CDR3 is CASSLGETGNTIYF. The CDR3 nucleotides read TGTGCCAGCAGCTTAGGAGAAACGGGAAACACCATATATTTT.

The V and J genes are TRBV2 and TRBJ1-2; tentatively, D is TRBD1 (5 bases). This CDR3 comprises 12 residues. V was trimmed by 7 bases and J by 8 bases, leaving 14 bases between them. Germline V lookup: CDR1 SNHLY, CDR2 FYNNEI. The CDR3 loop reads CASTAGLKGYTF. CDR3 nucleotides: TGTGCCAGCACAGCAGGGTTGAAGGGCTACACCTTC.

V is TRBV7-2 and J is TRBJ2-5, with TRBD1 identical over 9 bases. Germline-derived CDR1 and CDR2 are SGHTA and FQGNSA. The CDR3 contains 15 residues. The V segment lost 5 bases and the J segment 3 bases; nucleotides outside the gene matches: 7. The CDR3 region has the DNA TGTGCCAGCAGCGCCTCCGGGACAGGGAAAGAGACCCAGTACTTC. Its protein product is CASSASGTGKETQYF.

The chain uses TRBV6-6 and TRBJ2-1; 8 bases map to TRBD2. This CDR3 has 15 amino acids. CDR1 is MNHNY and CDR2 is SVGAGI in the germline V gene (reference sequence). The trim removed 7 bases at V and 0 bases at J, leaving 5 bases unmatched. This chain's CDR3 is CASKREQFSYNEQFF. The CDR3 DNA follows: TGTGCCAGCAAGCGGGAGCAGTTCTCCTACAATGAGCAGTTCTTC.

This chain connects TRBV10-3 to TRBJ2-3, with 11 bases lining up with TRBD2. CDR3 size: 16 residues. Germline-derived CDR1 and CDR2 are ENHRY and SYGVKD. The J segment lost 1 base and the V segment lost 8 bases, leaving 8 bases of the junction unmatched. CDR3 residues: CAIGLAGGSGTDTQYF. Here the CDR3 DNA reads TGTGCCATCGGGCTAGCGGGAGGTTCTGGCACAGATACGCAGTATTTT.

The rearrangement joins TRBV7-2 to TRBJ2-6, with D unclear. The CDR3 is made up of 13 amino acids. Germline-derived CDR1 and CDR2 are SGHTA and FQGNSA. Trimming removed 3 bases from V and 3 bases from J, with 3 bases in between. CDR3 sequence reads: CASSFRGANVLTF. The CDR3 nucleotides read TGTGCCAGCAGCTTTCGTGGGGCCAACGTCCTGACTTTC.

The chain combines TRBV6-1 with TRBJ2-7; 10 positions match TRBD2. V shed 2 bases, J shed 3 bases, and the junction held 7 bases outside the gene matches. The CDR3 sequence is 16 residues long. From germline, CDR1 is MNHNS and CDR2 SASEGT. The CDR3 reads CASSERLAGVGYEQYF. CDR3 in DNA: TGTGCCAGCAGTGAACGGCTAGCGGGAGTGGGCTACGAGCAGTACTTC.

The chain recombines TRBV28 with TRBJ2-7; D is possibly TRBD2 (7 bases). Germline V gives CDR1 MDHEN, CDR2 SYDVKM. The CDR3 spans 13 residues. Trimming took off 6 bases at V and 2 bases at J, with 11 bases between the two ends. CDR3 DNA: TGTGCCAGCAGGAAGGGGGGGGCCTACGAGCAGTACGTC. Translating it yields CASRKGGAYEQYV.

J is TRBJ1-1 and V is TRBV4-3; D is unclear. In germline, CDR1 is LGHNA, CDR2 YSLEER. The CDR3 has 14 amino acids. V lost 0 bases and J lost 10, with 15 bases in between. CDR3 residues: CASSQDYRGTGAFF. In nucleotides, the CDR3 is TGCGCCAGCAGCCAAGACTATCGGGGAACGGGAGCTTTCTTT.

DNA of the CDR3: TGCAGCGCGGGGACTAGCGGGAGCCTAGAGACCCAGTACTTC. Its protein is CSAGTSGSLETQYF. This chain links TRBV29-1 with TRBJ2-5; TRBD2 aligns across 14 bases. Germline trimming cut 7 bases from V and 4 bases from J; bases unmatched to any gene: 5. CDR1 SQVTM and CDR2 ANQGSEA come from the germline V gene. The CDR3 loop spans 14 amino acids.